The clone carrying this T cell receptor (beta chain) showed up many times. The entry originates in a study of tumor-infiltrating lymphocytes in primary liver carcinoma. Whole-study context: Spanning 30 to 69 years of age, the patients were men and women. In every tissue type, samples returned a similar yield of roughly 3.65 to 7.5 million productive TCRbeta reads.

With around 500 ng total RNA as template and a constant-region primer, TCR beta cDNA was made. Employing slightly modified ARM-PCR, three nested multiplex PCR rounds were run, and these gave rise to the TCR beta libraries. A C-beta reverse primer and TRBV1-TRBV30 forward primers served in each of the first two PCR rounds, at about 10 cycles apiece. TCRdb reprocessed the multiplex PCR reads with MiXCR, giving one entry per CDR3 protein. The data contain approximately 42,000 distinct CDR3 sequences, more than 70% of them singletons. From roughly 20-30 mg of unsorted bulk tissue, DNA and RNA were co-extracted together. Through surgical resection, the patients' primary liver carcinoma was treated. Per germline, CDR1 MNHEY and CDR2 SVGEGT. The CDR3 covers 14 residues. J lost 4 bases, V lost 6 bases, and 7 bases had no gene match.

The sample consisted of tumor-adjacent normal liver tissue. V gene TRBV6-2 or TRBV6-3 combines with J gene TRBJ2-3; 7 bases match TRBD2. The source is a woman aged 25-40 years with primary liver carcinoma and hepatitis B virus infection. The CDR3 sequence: CASSLTSEADTQYF. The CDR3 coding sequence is TGTGCCAGCAGCCTTACTAGCGAAGCAGATACGCAGTATTTT.